This T cell receptor beta chain was captured in a study of T-cell reconstitution after alpha-beta-depleted transplantation in children. Unique molecular identifiers tagged the TCRbeta library. TCRdb processed the PCR reads anew with MiXCR; each CDR3 protein has one entry. The table records 200,000 to 250,000 distinct CDR3 sequences, about 25% of them present only once. The CDR3 has 14 residues. Trimming stripped 0 bases from V and 6 bases from J, with 8 bases between. The germline gives CDR1 LGHNA, CDR2 YNFKEQ. Many counts were recorded for this clonotype. What it recognizes is unknown. Study results and caveats: At the one-year point after transplant, T-cell counts and TCRbeta diversity were found to come mostly from T cells that had been newly produced. It was reported that alpha-beta T cells came from several hundred expanded graft clones (about two months after transplant). Surviving recipient T cells and thymic progenitors accounted for the high day-60 TCRbeta diversity observed in some patients.

The source is a girl aged 2 to 10 with Fanconi anemia, due to receive a stem cell transplant. The sequences come from PBMCs, collected before TCRalphabeta/CD19-depleted stem cell transplant. V gene TRBV4-2 combines with J gene TRBJ2-2; TRBD1 is a possible D gene (6 bases). The CDR3 DNA reads as TGTGCCAGCAGCCAAGATTCAGGGGCCGGGGAGCTGTTTTTT. It is translated as CASSQDSGAGELFF.